This is a list of T cell receptor beta chains from one sample in a study of T cell responses to AZD1222 COVID-19 vaccine. Assay: immunoSEQ multiplex PCR; the TCRdb copy retains only in-frame clones and omits some. The table includes some 120,000 clones, 70% to 90% detected once. The material sequenced was peripheral blood, taken on day 0 of AZD1222 vaccination. Every receptor here comes from an adult in good health. Both conserved end residues are part of each CDR3. A D gene is named only where the DNA matches it firmly. Clone size is given for some rows only: seen once, a few or many times, or a class if the clone is expanded.

cdr3_aa | cdr3_nt | j_call | v_call | clone_size | d_call
CASSQGLEGYTF | TGTGCCAGCAGTCAAGGACTGGAAGGCTACACCTTC | TRBJ1-2 | TRBV28 | - | -
CASSYSMGAGDTQYF | TGTGCCAGCAGTTACTCGATGGGGGCCGGTGATACGCAGTATTTT | TRBJ2-3 | TRBV6-2/TRBV6-3 | - | -
CSAVGRPQNLKPSYEQYF | TGCAGCGCCGTGGGCAGACCACAAAACTTAAAGCCCTCCTACGAGCAGTACTTC | TRBJ2-7 | TRBV29-1 | - | -
CASSALLAGGPFNTGELFF | TGTGCCAGCAGTGCCCTACTAGCGGGGGGGCCCTTTAACACCGGGGAGCTGTTTTTT | TRBJ2-2 | TRBV2 | - | TRBD2
CASSLGSPYGYTF | TGTGCCAGCAGCTTAGGGAGTCCCTATGGCTACACCTTC | TRBJ1-2 | TRBV7-8 | - | -
CASSSSGAAGGYTF | TGTGCCAGCAGCTCCTCAGGGGCCGCCGGTGGCTACACCTTC | TRBJ1-2 | TRBV7-9 | - | -
CASSIGGFGGYTF | TGTGCCAGTAGTATCGGGGGGTTTGGCGGCTACACCTTC | TRBJ1-2 | TRBV19 | - | -
CASSSFERTGSYEQYF | TGTGCCAGCAGCTCCTTCGAACGGACAGGCTCCTACGAGCAGTACTTC | TRBJ2-7 | TRBV11-2 | - | TRBD1
CASSLDRGAGYEQYF | TGTGCCAGCAGCTTGGATAGGGGAGCGGGCTACGAGCAGTACTTC | TRBJ2-7 | TRBV5-5 | - | -
CASSPGTGRGYTF | TGTGCCAGCAGCCCTGGGACAGGGAGAGGCTACACCTTC | TRBJ1-2 | TRBV7-9 | few | TRBD1
CASSPGTGGYGYTF | TGTGCCAGCAGCCCCGGGACAGGGGGCTATGGCTACACCTTC | TRBJ1-2 | TRBV7-9 | - | TRBD1
CASSPLGTGGQETQYF | TGTGCCAGCTCACCACTTGGGACAGGGGGCCAAGAGACCCAGTACTTC | TRBJ2-5 | TRBV18 | once | TRBD1
CASRNVSSYEQYF | TGTGCCAGCAGAAACGTGAGCTCCTACGAGCAGTACTTC | TRBJ2-7 | TRBV7-2 | once | -
CASARQGNTEAFF | TGTGCCAGCGCTCGACAGGGGAACACTGAAGCTTTCTTT | TRBJ1-1 | TRBV28 | - | TRBD1
CASVPSGTYNEQFF | TGTGCTAGTGTTCCTAGCGGAACCTACAATGAGCAGTTCTTC | TRBJ2-1 | TRBV12-5 | - | TRBD2
CASSPGTSVPDTQYF | TGTGCCAGCAGCCCAGGGACTAGCGTTCCAGATACGCAGTATTTT | TRBJ2-3 | TRBV7-2 | - | TRBD2
CASSYGFKGASAEAFF | TGTGCCAGCAGTTACGGCTTTAAGGGAGCGAGCGCTGAAGCTTTCTTT | TRBJ1-1 | TRBV6-5 | - | -
CASSLMGAMNEKLFF | TGTGCCAGCAGCTTAATGGGGGCCATGAATGAAAAACTGTTTTTT | TRBJ1-4 | TRBV7-6 | - | -
CASSTWSGGVEQYF | TGTGCCAGCAGTACCTGGTCAGGGGGTGTGGAGCAGTACTTC | TRBJ2-7 | TRBV6-5 | - | TRBD1
CASSPGTEGYTF | TGTGCCAGCTCCCCCGGGACCGAAGGCTACACCTTC | TRBJ1-2 | TRBV18 | - | -
CASSITVAGGRQETQYF | TGTGCCAGTAGTATAACCGTGGCGGGGGGCCGCCAAGAGACCCAGTACTTC | TRBJ2-5 | TRBV19 | - | TRBD2
CASSFGARETQYF | TGTGCCAGCAGTTTTGGGGCGAGGGAGACCCAGTACTTC | TRBJ2-5 | TRBV12-3/TRBV12-4 | - | -
CASSIGQGTEAFF | TGTGCCAGCAGTATAGGACAGGGGACTGAAGCTTTCTTT | TRBJ1-1 | TRBV27 | - | TRBD1
CASSPRGTGRYEQYF | TGCGCCAGCAGCCCCCGAGGGACAGGGCGCTACGAGCAGTACTTC | TRBJ2-7 | TRBV4-3 | once | TRBD1
CASTRGADQPQHF | TGTGCCAGCACTAGGGGCGCGGATCAGCCCCAGCATTTT | TRBJ1-5 | TRBV6-5 | - | -
CASSFPVGQENYGYTF | TGTGCCAGCAGCTTCCCAGTAGGACAGGAGAACTATGGCTACACCTTC | TRBJ1-2 | TRBV5-6 | - | TRBD1
CASSPGVGGGNTIYF | TGTGCCAGCAGTCCAGGGGTGGGGGGCGGAAACACCATATATTTT | TRBJ1-3 | TRBV7-2 | - | -
CASSLDLTRGELFF | TGTGCCAGCAGCTTAGATCTGACTAGAGGGGAGCTGTTTTTT | TRBJ2-2 | TRBV11-2 | - | -
CASSARPGPGFETQYF | TGTGCCAGCAGCGCCCGACCGGGCCCCGGATTCGAGACCCAGTACTTC | TRBJ2-5 | TRBV7-3 | - | -
CASSPGAPGNTIYF | TGTGCCAGCAGCCCGGGGGCGCCTGGAAACACCATATATTTT | TRBJ1-3 | TRBV5-4 | - | -
CASSLNRANGYTF | TGTGCCAGCAGCTTAAACAGGGCAAATGGCTACACCTTC | TRBJ1-2 | TRBV7-2 | - | -
CASSSFEGTEAFF | TGTGCCAGCAGCTCTTTCGAGGGGACTGAAGCTTTCTTT | TRBJ1-1 | TRBV7-9 | - | -
CASQPRDSEKLFF | TGCGCCAGCCAGCCAAGGGACAGCGAAAAACTGTTTTTT | TRBJ1-4 | TRBV5-1 | - | TRBD1
CASSYVLGNTEAFF | TGTGCCAGCAGTTACGTACTAGGGAACACTGAAGCTTTCTTT | TRBJ1-1 | TRBV6-5 | - | -
CASSLRRSNTGELFF | TGTGCCAGCAGCTTAAGACGGTCCAACACCGGGGAGCTGTTTTTT | TRBJ2-2 | TRBV7-9 | - | -
CASSIGRWSMMNSGPNEKLFF | TGTGCCAGTAGTATAGGCAGGTGGAGTATGATGAATTCGGGGCCAAATGAAAAACTGTTTTTT | TRBJ1-4 | TRBV19 | - | -
CASRAGANYNSPLHF | TGCGCCAGCAGGGCGGGGGCCAACTATAATTCACCCCTCCACTTT | TRBJ1-6 | TRBV10-2 | - | -
CASSQSQAAGPYNEQFF | TGCGCCAGCAGCCAAAGCCAGGCAGCAGGCCCCTACAATGAGCAGTTCTTC | TRBJ2-1 | TRBV4-3 | - | -
CASSSQGNTEAFF | TGTGCCAGCAGCTCTCAGGGGAACACTGAAGCTTTCTTT | TRBJ1-1 | TRBV7-9 | - | -
CASSFSGTGPYNEQFF | TGCGCCAGCAGCTTCAGCGGGACAGGGCCCTACAATGAGCAGTTCTTC | TRBJ2-1 | TRBV5-1 | - | TRBD1